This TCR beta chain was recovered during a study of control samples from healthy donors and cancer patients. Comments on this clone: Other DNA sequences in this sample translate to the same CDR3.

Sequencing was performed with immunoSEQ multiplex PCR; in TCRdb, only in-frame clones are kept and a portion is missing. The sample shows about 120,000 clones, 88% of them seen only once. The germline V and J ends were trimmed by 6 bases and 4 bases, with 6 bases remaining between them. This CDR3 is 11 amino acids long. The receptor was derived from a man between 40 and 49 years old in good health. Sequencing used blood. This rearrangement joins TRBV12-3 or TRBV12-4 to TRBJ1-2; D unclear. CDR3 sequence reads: CASSPGYGYTF. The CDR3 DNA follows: TGTGCCAGCAGCCCGGGCTATGGCTACACCTTC.